This T cell receptor (beta chain) was profiled in a study of prognosis after radiotherapy for stage I lung cancer. Amplification of the TCR beta CDR3 (from genomic DNA) was done by two-round multiplex PCR. First-round PCR, the initial amplification, used primers specific to each TRBV and TRBJ gene. The second round, a PCR step, used universal primers. MiXCR was run by TCRdb on the multiplex PCR reads, yielding one entry per CDR3 protein. This table holds approximately 30,000 distinct CDR3 sequences, about 34% found once. The study's findings and limits: Counted unique TCR clones declined after stereotactic body radiation therapy (median roughly 9,900 versus 7,200).

The V end was cut by 6 bases, the J end by 3 bases, with 12 bases between. This CDR3 is 15 amino acids long. For each of two time points, an approximately 5.6-milliliter draw of peripheral blood was taken. This clonotype was recorded at least ten times. Its target is not known. The gene calls are TRBV12-3 or TRBV12-4 and TRBJ2-6; unclear D gene. The sequence was obtained from a donor over 45 with non-small cell lung cancer. The input for sequencing was PBMCs, taken before or after stereotactic body radiation therapy (not recorded which). CDR3 region: CASSQKGRGANVLTF. The CDR3 nucleotides read TGTGCCAGCAGCCAAAAAGGACGTGGGGCCAACGTCCTGACTTTC.